The rows below give T cell receptor beta chains drawn from one sample of a study of beta chain features in type 1 diabetes. Method: immunoSEQ multiplex PCR; TCRdb's copy keeps in-frame clones and lacks some. This sample carries roughly 350,000 clones, over 8.5% of them seen once, and the ten largest clones take roughly 0.54%. Source material: central memory CD4+ T cells from blood. The receptors stem from a man younger than 45 with type 1 diabetes. CDR3s include the opening cysteine and the closing phenylalanine or tryptophan. Fields, in order: V gene, clone size, J gene, D gene, CDR3 DNA, CDR3 protein. D genes are given only for firm matches. Clone size is stated in some rows and not others, as once, few, many or a class when expanded.

v_call: TRBV7-2
clone_size: .
j_call: TRBJ2-1
d_call: .
cdr3_nt: TGTGCCAGCAGCTCGGACGGACAAACCAAGCAGTTCTTC
cdr3_aa: CASSSDGQTKQFF

v_call: TRBV30
clone_size: few
j_call: TRBJ2-6
d_call: .
cdr3_nt: TGTGCCAGCCACCAGAGCTCTGGGGCCAACGTCCTGACTTTC
cdr3_aa: CASHQSSGANVLTF

v_call: TRBV7-7
clone_size: few
j_call: TRBJ2-3
d_call: TRBD1
cdr3_nt: TGTGCTAGCAGCCAAGACAGGGGGAGCACAGATACGCAGTATTTT
cdr3_aa: CASSQDRGSTDTQYF

v_call: TRBV7-3
clone_size: many
j_call: TRBJ2-2
d_call: TRBD1
cdr3_nt: TGTGCCAGCAGCTGGGACAGTAGCACCGGGGAGCTGTTTTTT
cdr3_aa: CASSWDSSTGELFF

v_call: TRBV6-5
clone_size: .
j_call: TRBJ2-7
d_call: TRBD1
cdr3_nt: TGTGCCAGCAGTTACGACAGGGCCTACGAGCAGTACTTC
cdr3_aa: CASSYDRAYEQYF

v_call: TRBV2
clone_size: few
j_call: TRBJ2-5
d_call: TRBD1
cdr3_nt: TGTGCCAGCAGTGGGACAGGGGGAGAGACCCAGTACTTC
cdr3_aa: CASSGTGGETQYF

v_call: TRBV5-1
clone_size: .
j_call: TRBJ2-2
d_call: .
cdr3_nt: TGCGCCAGCAGGACAGGAATGAACACCGGGGAGCTGTTTTTT
cdr3_aa: CASRTGMNTGELFF

v_call: TRBV2
clone_size: .
j_call: TRBJ1-1
d_call: .
cdr3_nt: TGTGCCAGCAGTGGAAGTGGGAGGGGGAACACTGAAGCTTTCTTT
cdr3_aa: CASSGSGRGNTEAFF

v_call: TRBV11-2
clone_size: .
j_call: TRBJ2-2
d_call: TRBD1
cdr3_nt: TGTGCCAGCAGCTTAACACAGGGGGCCGGGGAGCTGTTTTTT
cdr3_aa: CASSLTQGAGELFF

v_call: TRBV16
clone_size: few
j_call: TRBJ1-1
d_call: .
cdr3_nt: TGTGCCAGCAGCCGAATCGGGGGGTCTGGGGACACTGAAGCTTTCTTT
cdr3_aa: CASSRIGGSGDTEAFF

v_call: TRBV18
clone_size: few
j_call: TRBJ2-7
d_call: TRBD1
cdr3_nt: TGTGCCAGCTCACAGGGACAGTTACCAACCTACGAGCAGTACTTC
cdr3_aa: CASSQGQLPTYEQYF

v_call: TRBV6-6
clone_size: .
j_call: TRBJ1-1
d_call: .
cdr3_nt: TGTGCCAGCAGTTCCCAGGGCCCCCAGAACACTGAAGCTTTCTTT
cdr3_aa: CASSSQGPQNTEAFF

v_call: TRBV5-4
clone_size: .
j_call: TRBJ2-7
d_call: .
cdr3_nt: TGTGCCAGCAGCCTGAGCTCCTACGAGCAGTACTTC
cdr3_aa: CASSLSSYEQYF

v_call: TRBV6-6
clone_size: few
j_call: TRBJ2-2
d_call: .
cdr3_nt: TGTGCCAGCAGTTACGACTACGTGAACACCGGGGAGCTGTTTTTT
cdr3_aa: CASSYDYVNTGELFF

v_call: TRBV13
clone_size: .
j_call: TRBJ2-5
d_call: TRBD1
cdr3_nt: TGTGCCAGCAGCCGGACAATCGGGACAGGGAGGGGAGAGACCCAGTACTTC
cdr3_aa: CASSRTIGTGRGETQYF

v_call: TRBV11-2
clone_size: few
j_call: TRBJ2-2
d_call: TRBD2
cdr3_nt: TGTGCCAGCAGCTATGAGGTAGCGGGAGCGGCCGGGGAGCTGTTTTTT
cdr3_aa: CASSYEVAGAAGELFF

v_call: TRBV11-2
clone_size: .
j_call: TRBJ2-6
d_call: .
cdr3_nt: TGTGCCAGCAGCTTCATAGGTGGAAGAGGGGCCAACGTCCTGACTTTC
cdr3_aa: CASSFIGGRGANVLTF

v_call: TRBV2
clone_size: .
j_call: TRBJ2-1
d_call: TRBD2
cdr3_nt: TGTGCCACTACGGGGGCTAGCGGGAGGGAGGGTGAGCAGTTCTTC
cdr3_aa: CATTGASGREGEQFF

v_call: TRBV28
clone_size: few
j_call: TRBJ1-1
d_call: .
cdr3_nt: TGTGCCAGCTCCGTGGGGGACACTGAAGCTTTCTTT
cdr3_aa: CASSVGDTEAFF

v_call: TRBV28
clone_size: many
j_call: TRBJ1-5
d_call: TRBD1
cdr3_nt: TGTGCCAGCAGCGACAGGGCGGATCAGCCCCAGCATTTT
cdr3_aa: CASSDRADQPQHF

v_call: TRBV5-8
clone_size: .
j_call: TRBJ1-5
d_call: .
cdr3_nt: TGTGCCAGCAGGTTAACAGGGCTGAATCAGCCCCAGCATTTT
cdr3_aa: CASRLTGLNQPQHF

v_call: TRBV11-2
clone_size: few
j_call: TRBJ2-7
d_call: TRBD1
cdr3_nt: TGTGCCAGCAGCTTAACAGGGGGTTCATACGAGCAGTACTTC
cdr3_aa: CASSLTGGSYEQYF

v_call: TRBV7-8
clone_size: few
j_call: TRBJ2-2
d_call: TRBD1
cdr3_nt: TGTGCCAGCAGCTCCGGACAGGGCTTTACCGGGGAGCTGTTTTTT
cdr3_aa: CASSSGQGFTGELFF

v_call: TRBV5-4
clone_size: .
j_call: TRBJ2-3
d_call: .
cdr3_nt: TGTGCCAGCAGCCCCAGGGCCACAGATACGCAGTATTTT
cdr3_aa: CASSPRATDTQYF

v_call: TRBV5-1
clone_size: .
j_call: TRBJ1-1
d_call: .
cdr3_nt: TGCGCCAGCAGCTTGGCTGGGGGCGAGGACACTGAAGCTTTCTTT
cdr3_aa: CASSLAGGEDTEAFF

v_call: TRBV27
clone_size: many
j_call: TRBJ2-1
d_call: .
cdr3_nt: TGTGCCAGCAGGCAGTACAATGAGCAGTTCTTC
cdr3_aa: CASRQYNEQFF

v_call: TRBV27
clone_size: .
j_call: TRBJ2-5
d_call: .
cdr3_nt: TGTGCCAGCAGTTCCGAGGAAATGAGTCGGGAGACCCAGTACTTC
cdr3_aa: CASSSEEMSRETQYF

v_call: TRBV9
clone_size: many
j_call: TRBJ1-2
d_call: .
cdr3_nt: TGTGCCAGCAGCGCGATGGGGGGGCTCGGCTACACCTTC
cdr3_aa: CASSAMGGLGYTF

v_call: TRBV7-9
clone_size: few
j_call: TRBJ2-7
d_call: TRBD2
cdr3_nt: TGTGCCAGCAGCCTCGGTGTCGGGGGGAGCGCCCACGAGCAGTACTTC
cdr3_aa: CASSLGVGGSAHEQYF

v_call: TRBV6-5
clone_size: .
j_call: TRBJ1-1
d_call: .
cdr3_nt: TGTGCCATCAGTGAGTCTGGGGGGAACACTGAAGCTTTCTTT
cdr3_aa: CAISESGGNTEAFF

v_call: TRBV5-8
clone_size: few
j_call: TRBJ2-4
d_call: .
cdr3_nt: TGTGCCAGCAGCTTGGACAGTGGGGTCGGGAACATTCAGTACTTC
cdr3_aa: CASSLDSGVGNIQYF

v_call: TRBV6-1
clone_size: .
j_call: TRBJ1-2
d_call: .
cdr3_nt: TGTGCCAGCCAGCGATCAGGCAACAGGGTCTATGGCTACACCTTC
cdr3_aa: CASQRSGNRVYGYTF

v_call: TRBV4-2
clone_size: .
j_call: TRBJ1-2
d_call: TRBD1
cdr3_nt: TGTGCCAGCAGCTTGGGCCCAGGGGGCGGCGAGGTACTCTATGGCTACACCTTC
cdr3_aa: CASSLGPGGGEVLYGYTF

v_call: TRBV5-4
clone_size: few
j_call: TRBJ1-4
d_call: .
cdr3_nt: TGTGCCAGCAGCTTGTGGGGTTTAGGGGCTAATGAAAAACTGTTTTTT
cdr3_aa: CASSLWGLGANEKLFF

v_call: TRBV19
clone_size: few
j_call: TRBJ2-7
d_call: TRBD1
cdr3_nt: TGTGCCAGTGGCTTTACCGGACAGGGTCCCTACGAGCAGTACTTC
cdr3_aa: CASGFTGQGPYEQYF

v_call: TRBV27
clone_size: few
j_call: TRBJ2-4
d_call: .
cdr3_nt: TGTGCCAGCAGTCCCGACATTAGGAACATTCAGTACTTC
cdr3_aa: CASSPDIRNIQYF